The 24 T cell receptor beta chains below were found in one sample sequenced in a study of cytomegalovirus exposure and HLA in healthy donors (dated 2017 in TCRdb). The library was produced with the immunoSEQ multiplex PCR assay. For the multiplex PCR, a mixture combining 60 forward primers for TCR Vbeta segments and 13 reverse primers for TCR Jbeta segments was used. The immuneACCESS repertoire file appears here via TCRdb, limited to in-frame rearrangements. These files lack a portion of the clones; in checked studies, under half of the deficit traces to unresolved V genes, and the cause of the others is not known. For this sample the table gives approximately 100,000 clones, of which 65% to 90% were detected only once. In total, the top ten clones hold more than 2% of the sample. The sequenced sample consisted of PBMCs. The receptors stem from a woman younger than 45 in good health and CMV-seronegative.

The J gene is TRBJ1-2, the V gene TRBV7-8; possibly TRBD1 for D (6 bases). Per the germline V gene, CDR1 is SGHVS and CDR2 is FQNEAQ. The CDR3 sequence is 14 residues long. Trimming stripped 3 bases from V and 7 bases from J, with 15 bases between. The CDR3 spells CASSLSSQGLGYTF. CDR3 DNA: TGTGCCAGCAGCTTGAGTTCGCAGGGGCTTGGCTACACCTTC. Using reference TRBV7-8 and TRBJ1-2 for the parts outside the CDR3, the full variable domain is GAGVSQSPRYKVAKRGQDVALRCDPISGHVSLFWYQQALGQGPEFLTYFQNEAQLDKSGLPSDRFFAERPEGSVSTLKIQRTQQEDSAVYLCASSLSSQGLGYTFGSGTRLTVV.

This clone was detected once. V usage is TRBV5-4 and J usage is TRBJ1-1; possibly TRBD1 for D (6 bases). Germline V lookup: CDR1 SGHNT, CDR2 YYREEE (reference sequence). V lost 4 bases and J lost 3, with 13 bases in between. The CDR3 spans 14 residues. CDR3 protein: CASSPEGTHTEAFF. DNA for the CDR3: TGTGCCAGCAGCCCAGAGGGGACACACACTGAAGCTTTCTTT.

This clone has only one observation. The chain links TRBV5-1 to TRBJ2-2; D possibly corresponds to TRBD2 (6 bases). V lost 5 bases, J lost 5 bases, and 16 bases lay in between. The CDR3 runs to 15 residues. Germline-derived CDR1 and CDR2 are SGHRS and YFSETQ. Here the CDR3 DNA reads TGCGCCAGCAGGCCCGGGACTGGGACGACCGGGGAGCTGTTTTTT. This translates into CASRPGTGTTGELFF.

The rearrangement links TRBV5-4 to TRBJ2-1; a weak D match, TRBD2 (5 bases). The CDR3 spans 16 residues. Trimming pared 4 bases from V and 7 bases from J, leaving 21 bases between. Germline loops: CDR1 SGHNT, CDR2 YYREEE (reference sequence). CDR3 region: CASSPRGTSRGNEQFF. The CDR3, as DNA: TGTGCCAGCAGCCCGCGAGGAACTAGTCGAGGAAATGAGCAGTTCTTC.

Only a few counts were recorded for this clone. The rearrangement uses TRBV6-6 and TRBJ1-1, with D possibly matching TRBD1 (6 bases). The CDR3 sequence is 13 residues long. Germline CDR1 is MNHNY and CDR2 is SVGAGI (reference sequence). V lost 10 bases, J lost 3 bases, and 15 bases lay in between. The DNA for the CDR3 is TGTGCCACCCGAGACAGGCGGGACACTGAAGCTTTCTTT. This codes for CATRDRRDTEAFF.

This clone was counted once. V usage is TRBV6-5 and J usage is TRBJ1-1; D may be TRBD1 (5 bases). CDR3 length: 12 residues. In germline, CDR1 is MNHEY, CDR2 SVGAGI. The V and J ends lost 7 bases and 8 bases respectively, with 14 bases between them. The chain's CDR3 is CASTLNKGEAFF. The CDR3 nucleotides are TGTGCCAGCACCCTAAATAAGGGGGAAGCTTTCTTT.

This clone appeared once. J is TRBJ2-6 and V is TRBV28; TRBD1 aligns across 7 bases. Trimming cost V 4 bases and J 0 bases; bases outside gene matches: 9. The germline V gene encodes CDR1 MDHEN and CDR2 SYDVKM. This CDR3 comprises 18 residues. CDR3 region: CASSWSGQFFSGANVLTF. In DNA form, the CDR3 reads TGTGCCAGCAGTTGGTCGGGACAGTTTTTCTCTGGGGCCAACGTCCTGACTTTC.

The rearrangement joins TRBV5-1 to TRBJ1-2; tentative D call: TRBD1 (6 bases). CDR1 and CDR2 (germline): SGHRS, YFSETQ. V dropped 4 bases and J dropped 0 bases, with 10 bases sitting between them. The CDR3 sequence is 14 residues long. The CDR3 coding sequence is TGCGCCAGCAGCGACAGGATTTCTAACTATGGCTACACCTTC. Translating gives CASSDRISNYGYTF.

This clone was counted only a few times. J is TRBJ2-3 and V is TRBV4-3; 11 nucleotides line up with TRBD2. This CDR3 contains 16 residues. Per germline, CDR1 LGHNA and CDR2 YSLEER. With 3 bases clipped from V and 2 bases from J, the junction kept 4 bases outside the gene matches. The DNA of the CDR3 is TGCGCCAGCAGCCAGCTAGCGGGAGGCGTCACAGATACGCAGTATTTT. It is translated as CASSQLAGGVTDTQYF.

The rearrangement links TRBV19 to TRBJ2-3, with 7 bases lining up with TRBD1. The germline gives CDR1 LNHDA, CDR2 SQIVND (reference sequence). Unmatched junction bases numbered 12, after V lost 6 bases and J lost 6 bases. The CDR3 is 15 amino acids. The CDR3 DNA reads as TGTGCCAGTAGGACCCCCGGACAGGCCGGGGATACGCAGTATTTT. This encodes CASRTPGQAGDTQYF.

This chain joins TRBV19 and TRBJ2-1; 9 bases match TRBD2. This CDR3 has 17 residues. CDR1 is LNHDA and CDR2 is SQIVND in the germline V gene (reference sequence). Trimming removed 4 bases from V and 8 bases from J; junction bases left unmatched: 15. CDR3 nucleotides: TGTGCCAGTAGTACCCCCGTAGGGGCGGGAGGGCCTTATGAGCAGTTCTTC. This sequence encodes CASSTPVGAGGPYEQFF.

This sequence joins TRBV19 and TRBJ2-3; 10 bases map to TRBD1. Unmatched junction bases numbered 10, after V lost 4 bases and J lost 3 bases. The germline gives CDR1 LNHDA, CDR2 SQIVND (reference sequence). The CDR3 totals 17 residues. The CDR3 DNA reads TGTGCCAGTAGTAGACTAATCCCGGGACAGGGGACAGATACGCAGTATTTT. It yields the protein CASSRLIPGQGTDTQYF.

The chain is built from TRBV19 and TRBJ1-5; 9 bases are shared with TRBD1. With V trimmed by 8 bases and J by 4 bases, 3 bases remained unmatched. The CDR3 loop spans 13 amino acids. Germline loops: CDR1 LNHDA, CDR2 SQIVND (reference sequence). The CDR3 spells CASDGTGNQPQHF. CDR3 nucleotides: TGTGCCAGTGACGGGACAGGGAATCAGCCCCAGCATTTT.

The CDR3 coding sequence is TGTGCCAGCAGCTTATTGGGCATCTATGGCTACACCTTC. Amino acids: CASSLLGIYGYTF. The chain links TRBV11-2 to TRBJ1-2; no clear D. The V gene's germline CDR1 is SGHAT and CDR2 FQNNGV. The CDR3 extends over 13 amino acids. The V gene lost 2 bases and the J gene lost 4 bases, with 8 bases spanning the gap. Supplemented by reference TRBV11-2 and TRBJ1-2, the full variable domain reads EAGVAQSPRYKIIEKRQSVAFWCNPISGHATLYWYQQILGQGPKLLIQFQNNGVVDDSQLPKDRFSAERLKGVDSTLKIQPAKLEDSAVYLCASSLLGIYGYTFGSGTRLTVV.

The chain joins TRBV2 to TRBJ1-3, with 9 nucleotides matching TRBD1. V gave up 6 bases and J gave up 2 bases; unmatched junction bases: 2. Germline CDR1 reads SNHLY; CDR2 reads FYNNEI. This CDR3 has 14 residues. The CDR3 spells CASRGQGTGNTIYF. The CDR3 DNA sequence: TGTGCCAGCAGAGGACAGGGGACTGGAAACACCATATATTTT.

This clone was found a few times. The rearrangement links TRBV6-1 to TRBJ2-7; D might be TRBD1 (5 bases). The V end lost 4 bases, the J end lost 1 base, and 5 bases lay between the germline ends. Germline V gene sequence: CDR1 MNHNS, CDR2 SASEGT. The CDR3 spans 12 residues. The CDR3 spells CASSGQSYEQYF. CDR3 coding DNA: TGTGCCAGCAGTGGACAGTCCTACGAGCAGTACTTC.

The chain has TRBV2 and TRBJ1-5; D unclear. The CDR3 loop spans 15 amino acids. The V gene's germline CDR1 is SNHLY and CDR2 FYNNEI. Trimming shortened V by 6 bases and J by 4 bases, and 16 bases separated the two germline ends. CDR3 region: CASRRQGGDNQPQHF. In nucleotides, the CDR3 is TGTGCCAGCAGGAGACAAGGAGGAGATAATCAGCCCCAGCATTTT.

The rearrangement uses TRBV11-3 and TRBJ2-7; TRBD1 matches 7 bases. J lost 4 bases, V lost 1 base, and 10 bases had no gene match. Germline V gene sequence: CDR1 SGHNT, CDR2 YENEEA. The CDR3 consists of 16 residues. The CDR3, as DNA: TGTGCCAGCAGCTTAGTTAAGGCAGGGGGAGAGTACGAGCAGTACTTC. Amino acids: CASSLVKAGGEYEQYF.

This chain uses TRBV7-2 with TRBJ2-5; a possible D gene is TRBD2 (6 bases). This CDR3 contains 15 residues. Germline values: CDR1 SGHTA, CDR2 FQGNSA. V was pared by 5 bases and J by 1 base, with 14 bases between. This chain's CDR3 is CASSGDGTVQETQYF. The CDR3 DNA is TGTGCCAGCAGCGGTGACGGGACTGTCCAAGAGACCCAGTACTTC.

The J gene is TRBJ1-4, the V gene TRBV29-1; 7 nucleotides agree with TRBD1. The ends lost 7 bases at V and 7 bases at J; junction bases unmatched: 9. The CDR3 is 13 amino acids. The germline gives CDR1 SQVTM, CDR2 ANQGSEA. The CDR3 nucleotides read TGCAGCGGACGACAGGGTTTCGGTGAAAAACTGTTTTTT. Amino acids: CSGRQGFGEKLFF.

The V and J genes are TRBV9 and TRBJ2-3; D is possibly TRBD1 (6 bases). V lost 3 bases, J lost 6 bases, and 20 bases lay in between. The CDR3 is 16 amino acids. The germline V gene encodes CDR1 SGDLS and CDR2 YYNGEE. CDR3 in DNA: TGTGCCAGCAGCGACCAAACGGCGACAAGGGGGGATACGCAGTATTTT. As protein: CASSDQTATRGDTQYF.

V gene TRBV21-1 combines with J gene TRBJ2-7; the D segment call TRBD1 is taken from the table without a DNA check. TRBV21-1 corresponds to a pseudogene. The length of the CDR3 is 12 residues. CDR3 sequence reads: CASSLWGHEQYF. The CDR3 DNA is TGTGCCAGCAGTCTGTGGGGCCACGAGCAGTACTTC.

The chain employs TRBV6-5 and TRBJ1-2, with D perhaps matching TRBD1 (6 bases). The germline V and J ends were trimmed by 6 bases and 6 bases, with 14 bases remaining between them. There are 13 residues in the CDR3. Germline V CDR1 and CDR2: MNHEY, SVGAGI. This chain's CDR3 is CASSRGQINGYTF. The DNA of the CDR3 is TGTGCCAGCAGCCGTGGACAGATTAATGGCTACACCTTC.

The chain combines TRBV28 with TRBJ2-7, with D possibly matching TRBD2 (5 bases). Trimming shortened V by 6 bases and J by 1 base, and 10 bases separated the two germline ends. There are 13 residues in the CDR3. Germline CDR1 and CDR2: MDHEN and SYDVKM. The CDR3 reads CASSPGLSYEQYF. CDR3 in DNA: TGTGCCAGCAGCCCCGGACTGTCCTACGAGCAGTACTTC.